The sequence of this TCR beta chain was determined in a study of shared clonotypes between healthy human individuals. From germline, CDR1 is SQVTM and CDR2 ANQGSEA. V was shortened by 3 bases and J by 0 bases, with 26 bases between the two germline ends. The CDR3 is 19 amino acids. Repertoires were generated with immunoSEQ multiplex PCR, while TCRdb's copy carries only in-frame clones and drops some. The repertoire includes some 2.3 million clones, roughly 93% of them detected once, and 0.3% to 0.4% sits in the top ten. This TCR was recovered from a man between 18 and 29 years old in good health. Some clones in this sample may be carry-over from other donors' samples. What was sequenced was naive CD4+ T cells from PBMCs. The subset: CD45RA+ positively selected. V usage is TRBV29-1 and J usage is TRBJ1-1; D is unresolved. The CDR3 loop is CSVEFTGKRGTTMNTEAFF. The CDR3 DNA is TGCAGCGTTGAGTTTACGGGAAAGAGAGGAACAACTATGAACACTGAAGCTTTCTTT.